This T cell receptor (beta chain) appears in the sequencing data of a study of shared clonotypes between healthy human individuals (dated by TCRdb to 2018 to 2020). Notes on the research overall: Two women and a few men aged 18 to 49 years were included in the cohort. For each donor, three plates each were used for CD4 naive and CD4 memory, two plates were used for CD8 naive, and one plate was used for CD8 memory. To increase sequencing depth and limit assay-specific biases, TCR repertoire library preparation and sequencing were carried out by different laboratories using diverse techniques. Between about 0.94 and 8.9 billion PBMCs per donor were obtained by leukapheresis. The study deeply sequenced blood TCR repertoires of about 5 healthy adults to estimate repertoire size and the extent of clonotype sharing between individuals. Beyond this particular receptor, the publication reports: Pairwise subsampling led to the expectation that sequencing depth would affect the degree of clonotype sharing among donors. Approximately 5% of naive CD4, 3.5% of naive CD8, 2.3% of memory CD4, and roughly 0.4% of memory CD8 clonotypes were shared across four donors. Compared with non-shared clonotypes, clonotypes shared by all four sorted-subset donors had higher generation probabilities. Estimated clonotype richness was generally larger for naive than for memory subsets. Incomplete sequencing was indicated by rarefaction of sorted-subset datasets, despite the large sequencing depth. The genetic and exposure-history diversity represented was limited by the small number of donors. Only blood was sampled, and tissue TCR repertoires likely differ from those in blood.

The CDR3 runs 13 amino acids, cysteine and phenylalanine included. Of the read, only the CDR3 DNA is kept; its 39 bases are in frame from base 1. The germline ends are 8 bases apart after V is trimmed by 2 bases and J by 1 base. Taken from the germline V gene (reference sequence), the CDR1 and CDR2 loops are GTSNPN and SVGIG. Donors were healthy HIV-negative adults with no recently reported acute infections or vaccinations. All donors were Caucasian adults living in Nashville, Tennessee, USA. Magnetic negative selection was used to enrich CD4+ T cells, after which naive cells were positively selected on CD45RA and the negative fraction became the memory subset. Blood was collected by leukapheresis, and PBMCs were isolated by Ficoll-Histopaque density gradient centrifugation and then cryopreserved in liquid nitrogen vapor phase. Analytical flow cytometry was used to check the purity and quantity of every magnetically sorted T cell population. From each sorted fraction, genomic DNA was isolated and quantified by UV absorbance on a Nanodrop 2000c.

Turning to this clone: Its specific antigen is unknown. Base qualities are not recorded, but no much larger clone differs from it by a single base.

TCR CDR3 regions were amplified from genomic DNA by multiplex PCR using the deep immunoSEQ assay. Genomic DNA extracted from each cell subset was distributed evenly over all wells of several immunoSEQ 96-well plates, and each plate served as one replicate. For sorted subsets, each replicate PCR was loaded with 200 ng genomic DNA, equivalent to some 31,000 T cell genomes. The purified libraries were quantified using a Qubit 3.0 fluorometer, sized with a Bioanalyzer 2100, and then quantified again using the KAPA Library Quantification kit. Every immunoSEQ 96-well plate was sequenced on a separate single-read 150-cycle Illumina NextSeq 550 flow cell. The authors' analysis ran thus. Because the immunoSEQ output held only junctional sequences and lacked quality scores, the filtering could not match the filtering applied to full-length reads. Sequences were annotated with PyIR, a Python wrapper for IgBLAST v1.9, using IMGT germline references to assign V/J genes and CDR3. Reads with weak V/J assignments (E-value above 1e-6), missing CDR3, stop codons, out-of-frame junctions, or ambiguous translated residues were removed. V3J clonotypes were defined by identical inferred V gene, J gene, and CDR3 amino acid sequence. To compute the percentage overlap between repertoires, the number of shared unique clonotypes was divided by the size of the smaller repertoire. Three approaches were used to assess repertoire richness: RTK rarefaction, the Chao1 estimator, and Recon v2.1 estimates of unobserved clonotypes. OLGA was used to compute generation probabilities for all TCRbeta clonotypes that the gDNA method yielded from a few donors. Here the immuneACCESS table is served through TCRdb, limited to in-frame sequences with V and J called. Missing clones are a known gap in these copies; in checked studies unresolved V genes cover under half, and the rest lacks a known reason. From that table come the V and J calls and clone size; the DNA was used to work out D and trimming. This sample gives approximately 2.3 million clones in total; approximately 93% of them show up just once. Together, the top ten hold under 0.45% of the sample.

Sequenced sample: naive CD4+ T cells from PBMCs. What this sample's cell subset or site label stands for: CD45RA+ positively selected. In this chain, TRBV30 is recombined with TRBJ2-5, with the D segment identity uncertain. The sequence came from a man aged 18 to 35 in good health. Some clones in this sample may be carry-over from other donors' samples. The CDR3 protein: CAWSLGFQETQYF. The bases are TGTGCCTGGAGTCTCGGTTTCCAAGAGACCCAGTACTTC.